This TCR beta chain emerged from a study of T cells in Graves' hyperthyroidism and ophthalmopathy. TCR beta CDR3 region amplification was performed from RNA transcripts. HTBI primers were employed in a first-round RT-PCR of the TCR CDR3. TCRdb reprocessed the multiplex PCR reads with MiXCR, giving one entry per CDR3 protein. Among hundreds of thousands of distinct CDR3 sequences listed, over 15% were seen once. With V trimmed by 9 bases and J by 8 bases, 14 bases remained unmatched. The CDR3 spans 15 residues. Germline V gene lookup returns CDR1 LNHDA and CDR2 SQIVND (reference sequence). The clonotype comes from a woman between 18 and 29 years old with Graves' hyperthyroidism. Sequenced: blood. The chain uses TRBV19 and TRBJ1-5, with TRBD1 matching 9 bases. The CDR3 nucleotides are TGTGCCAGCGATTGGACAGGGGAGGGTGGTGAGCCCCAGCATTTT. Its translation: CASDWTGEGGEPQHF.